Given below is one TCR beta chain in context. This record belongs to a study of blood T cell repertoires in COVID-19. Study context: PBMCs, B-cell-depleted T cells, or T cells provided the cDNA or gDNA that made up the material.

This CDR3 is 14 amino acids long. V dropped 3 bases and J dropped 7; count of bases not matched to a gene: 7. Germline CDR1 reads MDHEN; CDR2 reads SYDVKM. The repertoire was sequenced with immunoSEQ multiplex PCR; TCRdb's copy has only in-frame clones and lacks some. The sample gives around 87,000 clones, roughly nine tenths of which show up once; approximately 9.3% is in the top ten. Sequenced: peripheral blood. The receptor comes from a man in his fifties or sixties with acute or convalescent COVID-19. V usage is TRBV28 and J usage is TRBJ1-2; 8 bases align to TRBD1. Here the CDR3 reads CASSLTGALGGYTF. In nucleotides, the CDR3 is TGTGCCAGCAGTTTGACAGGGGCCTTGGGTGGCTACACCTTC.